The clone carrying this T cell receptor (beta chain) turned up a few times. Its antigen is unidentified. Assembly of TCR beta libraries relied on iRepertoire HTBI primers together with Arm-PCR of CDR3 regions. MiXCR, run by TCRdb on the multiplex PCR reads, gives a single entry per CDR3 protein. The sample holds 500,000 to 700,000 distinct CDR3 sequences; roughly 15% are singletons and the top ten take approximately 20%. This CDR3 spans 14 amino acids. The V gene's germline CDR1 is SGDLS and CDR2 YYNGEE. Trimming removed 0 bases from V and 4 bases from J, with 8 bases in between. The data are from a study of regulatory T cells in long-lasting Graves disease. Study-wide points: Newly diagnosed Graves' patients exceeded persistent ones in TCR diversity.

Time point in this sample: newly diagnosed GD, antithyroid drugs for less than 3 months. The TCR library was prepared using RNA isolated from PBMCs. These same data were also listed under a study on T cells in Graves' hyperthyroidism and ophthalmopathy. That paper notes: The study enrolled patients aged 18 to 65 with newly diagnosed hyperthyroidism of under 2 months' duration. The majority of expanded thyroid clonotypes above 0.001 also appeared in blood.

The origin of this receptor is a woman aged 25 to 39 with Graves disease. V and J are TRBV9 and TRBJ1-3, with D perhaps matching TRBD1 (5 bases). The sample in question was peripheral blood mononuclear cells (PBMCs), obtained at new diagnosis, from a patient treated with antithyroid drugs. The CDR3 here is CASSVDGGGNTIYF. DNA of the CDR3: TGTGCCAGCAGCGTAGACGGGGGAGGAAACACCATATATTTT.